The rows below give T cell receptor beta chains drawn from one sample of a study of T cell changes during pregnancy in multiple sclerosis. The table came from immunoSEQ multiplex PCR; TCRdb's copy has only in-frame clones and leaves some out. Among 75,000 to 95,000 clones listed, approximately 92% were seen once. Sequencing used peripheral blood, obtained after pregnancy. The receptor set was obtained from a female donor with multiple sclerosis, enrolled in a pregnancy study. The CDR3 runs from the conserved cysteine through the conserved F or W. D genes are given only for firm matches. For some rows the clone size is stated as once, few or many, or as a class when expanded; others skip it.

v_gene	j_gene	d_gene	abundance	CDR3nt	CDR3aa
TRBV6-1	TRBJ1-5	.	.	TGTGCCAGCAGTGAATGGAACAGAGTGGGCAATCAGCCCCAGCATTTT	CASSEWNRVGNQPQHF
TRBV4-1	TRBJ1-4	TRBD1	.	TGCGCCAGCAGCCAAGAGAGACAGGGGGAGGAAAAACTGTTTTTT	CASSQERQGEEKLFF
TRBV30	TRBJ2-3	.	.	TGTGCCTCTGCTCCCCTGGCGGGGGCGGAAGATACGCAGTATTTT	CASAPLAGAEDTQYF
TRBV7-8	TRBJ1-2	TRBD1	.	TGTGCCAGCAGCTTAGTTGGACAGGGGGATGGCTACACCTTC	CASSLVGQGDGYTF
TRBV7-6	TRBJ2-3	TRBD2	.	TGTGCCAGCAGCCCGGGCCAGGCGGGAGGAACAGATACGCAGTATTTT	CASSPGQAGGTDTQYF
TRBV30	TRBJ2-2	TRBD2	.	TGTGCCTGGAGTGCTCTGAGGACTAGCGGGGGGCAGAACACCGGGGAGCTGTTTTTT	CAWSALRTSGGQNTGELFF
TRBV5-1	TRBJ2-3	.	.	TGCGCCAGCAGCTGGCCCCGGGACAAACCCACAGATACGCAGTATTTT	CASSWPRDKPTDTQYF
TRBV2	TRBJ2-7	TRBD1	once	TGTGCCAGCAGTGACCAGGTTCAGGGGGCCTACGAGCAGTACTTC	CASSDQVQGAYEQYF
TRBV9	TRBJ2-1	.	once	TGTGCCAGCAGCGTTCTTCCAGTAAAGAGGAATGAGCAGTTCTTC	CASSVLPVKRNEQFF
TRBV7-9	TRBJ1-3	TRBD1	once	TGTGCCAGCAGCTTAGCGGGACAGGGCTTTGGAAACACCATATATTTT	CASSLAGQGFGNTIYF
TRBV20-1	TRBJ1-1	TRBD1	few	TGCAGTGCTCTGGACAGGGTGGAAGCTTTCTTT	CSALDRVEAFF
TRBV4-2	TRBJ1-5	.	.	TGTGCCAGCAGCCAAGAAGCGAGGCAGCCCCAGCATTTT	CASSQEARQPQHF
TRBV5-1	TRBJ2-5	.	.	TGCGCCAGCAGCTTGGGAACAGGAGCCTCAAAAGAGACCCAGTACTTC	CASSLGTGASKETQYF
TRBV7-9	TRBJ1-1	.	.	TGTGCCAGCAGCTTCAATATTGGGACAGAAGCTTTCTTT	CASSFNIGTEAFF
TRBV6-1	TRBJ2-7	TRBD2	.	TGTGCCAGCAGTGAATTAGCGGGAACTACCACCTACGAGCAGTACTTC	CASSELAGTTTYEQYF
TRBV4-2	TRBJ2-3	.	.	TGTGCCAGCAGCCAAGATAAGGGGGGGGGCCCAGATACGCAGTATTTT	CASSQDKGGGPDTQYF
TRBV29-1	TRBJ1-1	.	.	TGCAGCGCTACGAAACGGGGAGACACTGAAGCTTTCTTT	CSATKRGDTEAFF
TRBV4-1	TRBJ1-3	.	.	TGCGCCAGCAGCCAAGTCCCCCCCGACACCATATATTTT	CASSQVPPDTIYF